The clone carrying this TCR beta chain was counted many times. The antigen remains unidentified. The CDR3 regions of TCR beta were amplified from RNA transcripts. The HTBI primer set drove a first-round RT-PCR of the TCR CDR3. TCRdb redid the calling of the multiplex PCR reads with MiXCR, one entry per CDR3 protein. The sample has fewer than 650,000 distinct CDR3 sequences, roughly 14% seen once. Trimming stripped 0 bases from V and 7 bases from J, with 11 bases between. The germline gives CDR1 SGHRS, CDR2 YFSETQ. The CDR3 totals 13 residues. The source of the sample is a study of T cells in Graves' hyperthyroidism and ophthalmopathy. The study, taken as a whole, reports: Most expanded thyroid clonotypes above 0.001 recurred in blood. Progression to ophthalmopathy was predicted a median of roughly seven months early.

Patients showing uncontrolled infection, other autoimmune disease, pregnancy or lactation were ineligible. The study based diagnoses on clinical symptoms, serum thyroxine and TRAb, thyroid ultrasound and orbital computed tomography. The rearrangement joins TRBV5-1 to TRBJ2-7, with D tentatively TRBD1 (6 bases). The specimen sequenced was blood. The receptor comes from a woman in her 40s with Graves' ophthalmopathy. CDR3 sequence reads: CASSLEQGREQYF. In nucleotides, the CDR3 is TGCGCCAGCAGCTTGGAACAGGGTCGGGAGCAGTACTTC.